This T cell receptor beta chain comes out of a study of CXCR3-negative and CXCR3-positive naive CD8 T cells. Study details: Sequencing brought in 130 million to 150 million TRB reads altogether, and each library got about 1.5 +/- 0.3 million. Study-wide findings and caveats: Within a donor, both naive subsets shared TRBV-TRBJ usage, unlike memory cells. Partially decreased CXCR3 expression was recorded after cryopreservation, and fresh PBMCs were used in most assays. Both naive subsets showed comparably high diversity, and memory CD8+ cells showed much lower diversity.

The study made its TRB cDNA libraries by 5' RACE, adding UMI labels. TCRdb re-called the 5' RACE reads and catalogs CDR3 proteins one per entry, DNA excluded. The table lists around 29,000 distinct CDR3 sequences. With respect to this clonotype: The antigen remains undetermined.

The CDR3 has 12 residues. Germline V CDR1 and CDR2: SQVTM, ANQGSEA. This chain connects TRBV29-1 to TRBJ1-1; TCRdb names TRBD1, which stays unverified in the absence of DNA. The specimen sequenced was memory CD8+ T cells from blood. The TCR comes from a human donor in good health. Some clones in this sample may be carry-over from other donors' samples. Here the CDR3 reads CSVEKGSPEAFF.